These T cell receptor beta chains were read from a single sample in a study of blood T cell repertoires in COVID-19. Clones were sequenced by immunoSEQ multiplex PCR, and TCRdb holds only the in-frame ones, with some missing. The data contain 310,000 or so clones, 87% of them singletons. Sequencing was performed on PBMCs or T cells enriched from blood (not recorded which). The receptors come from a woman aged 40 to 50 who had recovered from COVID-19. The CDR3 runs from the conserved cysteine through the conserved F or W. A D gene is named only where the DNA matches it firmly. Only some rows state a clone size, as once, few, many or a class for expanded clones.

clone_size: few; d_call: .; v_call: TRBV3-1/TRBV3-2; j_call: TRBJ1-4; cdr3_nt: TGTGCCAGCAGGAGAGGGCTACTTGCGGAAAAACTGTTTTTT; cdr3_aa: CASRRGLLAEKLFF
clone_size: .; d_call: .; v_call: TRBV7-2; j_call: TRBJ1-1; cdr3_nt: TGTGCCAGCAGCTCCGCGTCGGGTTTGGCCGGTTTTACTGAAGCTTTCTTT; cdr3_aa: CASSSASGLAGFTEAFF
clone_size: many; d_call: TRBD1; v_call: TRBV19; j_call: TRBJ1-2; cdr3_nt: TGTGCCAGTACCATCGGGAGGGGGCAAGATGGCTACACCTTC; cdr3_aa: CASTIGRGQDGYTF
clone_size: .; d_call: TRBD2; v_call: TRBV7-2; j_call: TRBJ2-1; cdr3_nt: TGTGCCAGCAGCCTGTCGGGACTAGCGGGAGCTTACAATGAGCAGTTCTTC; cdr3_aa: CASSLSGLAGAYNEQFF
clone_size: .; d_call: .; v_call: TRBV5-1; j_call: TRBJ1-1; cdr3_nt: TGCGCCAGCAGCCCAGGTGGGGGCGCATGGACTGAAGCTTTCTTT; cdr3_aa: CASSPGGGAWTEAFF
clone_size: .; d_call: TRBD2; v_call: TRBV11-2; j_call: TRBJ2-1; cdr3_nt: TGTGCCAGCAGCTTAGCGCTAGCGGACAAAAACGAGGGGTTCTTC; cdr3_aa: CASSLALADKNEGFF
clone_size: .; d_call: .; v_call: TRBV6-5; j_call: TRBJ2-2; cdr3_nt: TGTGCCAGCAGCCGGCCCGGGAGAGGTACCGGGGAGCTGTTTTTT; cdr3_aa: CASSRPGRGTGELFF
clone_size: .; d_call: .; v_call: TRBV28; j_call: TRBJ1-2; cdr3_nt: TGTGCCAGCAGGGCCGCCGCGGCTCGCTACACCTTC; cdr3_aa: CASRAAAARYTF
clone_size: .; d_call: .; v_call: TRBV3-1/TRBV3-2; j_call: TRBJ1-1; cdr3_nt: TGTGCCAGCAGCCAAGCCGAGGGGGGGGTAGCTTTCTTT; cdr3_aa: CASSQAEGGVAFF
clone_size: .; d_call: .; v_call: TRBV7-6; j_call: TRBJ2-2; cdr3_nt: TGTGCCAGCAGCTTAGGACAGCCCACCGGGGAGCTGTTTTTT; cdr3_aa: CASSLGQPTGELFF
clone_size: few; d_call: .; v_call: TRBV20-1; j_call: TRBJ2-7; cdr3_nt: TGCAGTGCTAGTAGTATCCGACCGGGTCGGCACTACGAGCAGTACTTC; cdr3_aa: CSASSIRPGRHYEQYF
clone_size: .; d_call: .; v_call: TRBV18; j_call: TRBJ2-7; cdr3_nt: TGTGCCAGCTCATTTAACGGCGGGGCCGCCTACGAGCAGTACTTC; cdr3_aa: CASSFNGGAAYEQYF
clone_size: .; d_call: TRBD2; v_call: TRBV7-6; j_call: TRBJ2-1; cdr3_nt: TGTGCCAGCAGCTTAGTTTTTTTGGCTAGCGGGGGCTACAATGAGCAGTTCTTC; cdr3_aa: CASSLVFLASGGYNEQFF
clone_size: few; d_call: TRBD2; v_call: TRBV11-3; j_call: TRBJ2-5; cdr3_nt: TGTGCCAGCAGCTCGGGAGGGACCCAGTACTTC; cdr3_aa: CASSSGGTQYF